Below are 16 T cell receptor beta chains sequenced from a single sample in a study of T cells in Graves' hyperthyroidism and ophthalmopathy. RNA transcripts provided the source from which TCR beta CDR3 regions were amplified. HTBI primers were used for first-round RT-PCR of the TCR CDR3. MiXCR was run by TCRdb on the multiplex PCR reads, yielding one entry per CDR3 protein. The sample lists around 480,000 distinct CDR3 sequences; approximately 14% were seen once. Sequenced: blood. These receptors originate from a woman aged 18-29 years with Graves' hyperthyroidism.

Here the CDR3 DNA reads TGCGCCAGCAGCTCGATGGGGGGCCGGACCCAAGAGACCCAGTACTTC. Protein product: CASSSMGGRTQETQYF. The chain has TRBV5-1 and TRBJ2-5; D is tentatively TRBD1 or TRBD2 (6 bases each). V was clipped by 3 bases and J by 1 base, with 16 bases between them. Germline loops: CDR1 SGHRS, CDR2 YFSETQ. The CDR3 contains 16 residues. Supplemented by reference TRBV5-1 and TRBJ2-5, the full variable domain reads KAGVTQTPRYLIKTRGQQVTLSCSPISGHRSVSWYQQTPGQGLQFLFEYFSETQRNKGNFPGRFSGRQFSNSRSEMNVSTLELGDSALYLCASSSMGGRTQETQYFGPGTRLLVL.

There are many counts of this clonotype. The rearrangement links TRBV27 to TRBJ2-1, with 10 bases matching TRBD2. CDR1 MNHEY and CDR2 SMNVEV come from the germline V gene (reference sequence). The CDR3 has 15 amino acids. The V gene end was trimmed by 5 bases and the J gene end by 5 bases; junction bases not matched to a gene: 6. The DNA of the CDR3 is TGTGCCAGCAGTCACGGACTAGCGGTAAACAATGAGCAGTTCTTC. This gives the protein CASSHGLAVNNEQFF.

On this clonotype: A much larger clonotype is one base distant, so this may be a read error. The V gene is TRBV6-2 or TRBV6-3, the J gene TRBJ1-1, with TRBD1 matching 8 bases. The V gene's germline CDR1 is MNHEY and CDR2 SVGEGT. The CDR3 extends over 14 amino acids. Trimming cost V 4 bases and J 5 bases; bases outside gene matches: 6. This CDR3 is CASSCAGGETEAFF. As DNA, the CDR3 is TGTGCCAGCAGTTGCGCAGGGGGCGAAACTGAAGCTTTCTTT.

The chain is built from TRBV5-1 and TRBJ2-5; TRBD1 is a possible D gene (6 bases). This CDR3 is built from 15 residues. Deletions cut 5 bases from V and 1 base from J, with 15 bases between. Germline-derived CDR1 and CDR2 are SGHRS and YFSETQ. This CDR3 is CASRRDRLAQETQYF. The CDR3 region has the DNA TGCGCCAGCAGGAGAGACAGGTTGGCCCAAGAGACCCAGTACTTC.

The V and J genes are TRBV12-3 or TRBV12-4 and TRBJ2-1; D remains unclear. Trimming shortened V by 10 bases and J by 3 bases, and 7 bases separated the two germline ends. The CDR3 length is 11 residues. CDR3 sequence: CATERYNEQFF. DNA for the CDR3: TGTGCCACAGAACGCTACAATGAGCAGTTCTTC.

This clonotype showed up many times. J is TRBJ1-2 and V is TRBV30, with D maybe TRBD1 (5 bases). V was trimmed by 0 bases and J by 3 bases, leaving 5 bases between them. Per the germline V gene, CDR1 is GTSNPN and CDR2 is SVGIG (reference sequence). The CDR3 runs 12 residues. The CDR3 spells CAWSVQDYGYTF. CDR3 DNA sequence: TGTGCCTGGAGTGTACAGGACTATGGCTACACCTTC.

This clonotype came up many times. The chain uses TRBV6-1 and TRBJ2-5; 8 bases agree with TRBD2. Germline V CDR1 and CDR2: MNHNS, SASEGT. V lost 6 bases, J lost 2 bases, and 5 bases stayed unmatched. The CDR3 is 14 amino acids. Here the CDR3 DNA reads TGTGCCAGCAGGGCGGGGGGCCTACAAGAGACCCAGTACTTC. Translated, it gives CASRAGGLQETQYF.

This clonotype was observed at least ten times. J is TRBJ1-1 and V is TRBV6-1; D is unresolved. The CDR3 has 13 amino acids. Trimming stripped 6 bases from V and 1 base from J, with 9 bases between. Per the germline V gene, CDR1 is MNHNS and CDR2 is SASEGT. The CDR3 DNA reads TGTGCCAGCAGCTCACGACAGAACACTGAAGCTTTCTTT. Encoded protein: CASSSRQNTEAFF.

This clonotype was observed a few times. The chain is built from TRBV4-1 and TRBJ1-6, with TRBD1 as a possible D gene (5 bases). Deletions cut 7 bases from V and 7 bases from J, with 11 bases between. The germline V gene encodes CDR1 MGHRA and CDR2 YSYEKL. The CDR3 extends over 13 amino acids. The CDR3 protein is CASTGDINSPLHF. The CDR3 DNA reads TGCGCCAGCACGGGGGATATAAATTCACCCCTCCACTTT.

This clonotype was seen a handful of times. The rearrangement uses TRBV7-9 and TRBJ2-1; TRBD2 aligns across 10 bases. Trimming took 5 bases from V and 3 from J; bases not matched to a gene: 10. This CDR3 spans 17 amino acids. CDR1 is SEHNR, CDR2 FQNEAQ, per germline (reference sequence). The CDR3 coding sequence is TGTGCCAGCAGCCCTCTCGGACTAGCGGAATTCTACAATGAGCAGTTCTTC. Translated: CASSPLGLAEFYNEQFF.

The chain joins TRBV6-2 or TRBV6-3 to TRBJ2-7; the D gene could be TRBD1 or TRBD2 (5 bases each). The V end lost 8 bases, the J end lost 2 bases, and 22 bases lay between the germline ends. The CDR3 runs 16 residues. Germline assignment: CDR1 MNHEY and CDR2 SVGEGT. The CDR3 loop reads CASVQGMGPGTYEQYF. The DNA for the CDR3 is TGTGCCAGCGTACAAGGCATGGGACCTGGGACCTACGAGCAGTACTTC.

This clonotype came up a few times. A much larger clone lies one base from this, so it may be a read error. Because it lacks the conserved phenylalanine or tryptophan at the end, this CDR3 is likely a read error. V and J are TRBV12-5 and TRBJ2-4, with 11 bases that match TRBD2. The V and J ends lost 2 bases and 1 base, in that order; junction bases with no gene match: 10. CDR1 is LGHNT, CDR2 FRNRAP, per germline. The CDR3 length is 19 residues. The CDR3 DNA follows: TGTGCTAGTGGTTTGCTCTATCTAGCGGGAGGAAGGGCCAAAAACATTCAGTACTGC. Amino acids: CASGLLYLAGGRAKNIQYC.

This clonotype was counted ten times or more. The rearrangement uses TRBV19 and TRBJ2-1, with D unclear. The CDR3 length is 15 residues. V lost 7 bases and J 2 bases, leaving 15 bases between the germline ends. Germline-derived CDR1 and CDR2 are LNHDA and SQIVND (reference sequence). This chain's CDR3 is CASTHGPDPYNEQFF. The CDR3 DNA follows: TGTGCCAGTACCCACGGCCCTGACCCCTACAATGAGCAGTTCTTC.

Ten or more counts support this clonotype. V gene TRBV30 combines with J gene TRBJ1-2; the match to TRBD1 covers 8 bases. CDR3 length: 12 amino acids. Looked up from germline, CDR1 is GTSNPN and CDR2 is SVGIG (reference sequence). V was pared by 6 bases and J by 8 bases, with 8 bases of the junction left unmatched. CDR3 nucleotide sequence: TGTGCCTGTAGTCCAGGGGGCGGGGGCTACACCTTC. Translated, it gives CACSPGGGGYTF. The variable domain in full, completed from reference TRBV30 and TRBJ1-2, reads SQTIHQWPATLVQPVGSPLSLECTVEGTSNPNLYWYRQAAGRGLQLLFYSVGIGQISSEVPQNLSASRPQDRQFILSSKKLLLSDSGFYLCACSPGGGGYTFGSGTRLTVV.

This clonotype occurred many times. The V gene is TRBV27, the J gene TRBJ2-3, with 10 bases fitting TRBD2. J gave up 5 bases and V 4 bases, and 9 bases lay outside the gene matches. Germline CDR1 is MNHEY and CDR2 is SMNVEV (reference sequence). This CDR3 has 16 residues. For the CDR3, the DNA is TGTGCCAGCAGTTCAAGGACTAGCGGAGTCGGAGATACGCAGTATTTT. It is translated as CASSSRTSGVGDTQYF.

The table lists this clonotype with many counts. V is TRBV12-3 or TRBV12-4 and J is TRBJ1-4; D is ambiguous. The CDR3 has 14 amino acids. V was pared by 5 bases and J by 7 bases, with 14 bases between. CDR3 sequence (DNA): TGTGCCAGCAGTGGCGGGTGGGCGAGTGAAAAACTGTTTTTT. It yields the protein CASSGGWASEKLFF.